This paragraph reports one T cell receptor beta chain. The repertoire was sequenced with immunoSEQ multiplex PCR; TCRdb's copy has only in-frame clones and lacks some. In the table there are nearly 250,000 clones, over 80% of which are singletons. These data are taken from a study of blood T cell repertoires in COVID-19. The germline gives CDR1 SNHLY, CDR2 FYNNEI. Trimming removed 0 bases from V and 7 bases from J, with 9 bases in between. The CDR3 contains 13 residues. The rearrangement links TRBV2 to TRBJ1-2, with D perhaps matching TRBD1 (5 bases). Sample: PBMCs or T cells enriched from blood (not recorded which). The TCR sequence derives from a man aged 45-65 years who had been exposed to COVID-19. In nucleotides, the CDR3 is TGTGCCAGCAGTGAAGCATCCAGGGCTGGCTACACCTTC. Translating gives CASSEASRAGYTF. Based on the CDR3 plus reference TRBV2 and TRBJ1-2, the full variable domain is EPEVTQTPSHQVTQMGQEVILRCVPISNHLYFYWYRQILGQKVEFLVSFYNNEISEKSEIFDDQFSVERPDGSNFTLKIRSTKLEDSAMYFCASSEASRAGYTFGSGTRLTVV.